This T cell receptor beta chain is drawn from a study of TIL therapy for anti-PD-1-resistant metastatic lung cancer. The V gene's germline CDR1 is SNHLY and CDR2 FYNNEI. With V trimmed by 3 bases and J by 9 bases, 5 bases remained unmatched. The CDR3 runs 13 residues. Time point here: pre-treatment sample, taken before nivolumab and TIL therapy. Adults with stage 4 NSCLC were enrolled in a phase I trial. The immunoSEQ assay was v3. Sequencing depth was around 2.2 million read pairs for survey level, about 5-6 million for deep. Here immunoSEQ multiplex PCR was the method, and the copy in TCRdb shows in-frame clones only, minus some. The sample has about 36,000 clones, 73% seen once; the top ten hold about 6%.

This sequence joins TRBV2 and TRBJ2-1, with 7 nucleotides matching TRBD2. Sequenced here: blood, sampled at baseline. This TCR was sampled from a person aged 25 to 85 with non-small cell lung cancer. Here the CDR3 reads CASSERGFVEQFF. The CDR3 DNA reads TGTGCCAGCAGTGAGCGGGGGTTTGTTGAGCAGTTCTTC.